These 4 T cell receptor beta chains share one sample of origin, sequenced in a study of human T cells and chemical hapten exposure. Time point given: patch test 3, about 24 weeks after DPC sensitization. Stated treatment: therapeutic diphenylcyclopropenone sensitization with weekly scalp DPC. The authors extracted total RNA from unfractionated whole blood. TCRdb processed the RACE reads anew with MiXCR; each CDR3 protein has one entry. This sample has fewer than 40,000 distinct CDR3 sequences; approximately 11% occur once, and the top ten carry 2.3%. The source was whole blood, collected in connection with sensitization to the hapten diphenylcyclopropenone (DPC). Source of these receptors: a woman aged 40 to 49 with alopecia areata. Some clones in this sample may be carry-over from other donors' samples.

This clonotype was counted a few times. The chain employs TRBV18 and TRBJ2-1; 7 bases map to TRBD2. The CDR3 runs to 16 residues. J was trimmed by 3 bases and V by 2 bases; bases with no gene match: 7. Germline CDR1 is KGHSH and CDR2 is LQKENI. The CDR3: CASSPGGSGYYNEQFF. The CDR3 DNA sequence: TGTGCCAGCTCACCAGGGGGTAGCGGGTACTACAATGAGCAGTTCTTC. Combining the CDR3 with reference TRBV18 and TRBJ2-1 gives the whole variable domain NAGVMQNPRHLVRRRGQEARLRCSPMKGHSHVYWYRQLPEEGLKFMVYLQKENIIDESGMPKERFSAEFPKEGPSILRIQQVVRGDSAAYFCASSPGGSGYYNEQFFGPGTRLTVL.

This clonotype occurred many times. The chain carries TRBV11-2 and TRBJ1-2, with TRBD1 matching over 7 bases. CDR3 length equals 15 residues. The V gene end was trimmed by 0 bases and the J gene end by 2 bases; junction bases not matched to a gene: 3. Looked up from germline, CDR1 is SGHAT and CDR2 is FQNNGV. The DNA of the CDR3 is TGTGCCAGCAGCTTAGAGGGGACAGTGAACTATGGCTACACCTTC. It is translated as CASSLEGTVNYGYTF.

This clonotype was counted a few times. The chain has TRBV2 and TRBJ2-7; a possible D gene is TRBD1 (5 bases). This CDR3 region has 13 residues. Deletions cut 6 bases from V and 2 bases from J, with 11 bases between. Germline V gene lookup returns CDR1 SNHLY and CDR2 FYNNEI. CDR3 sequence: CASSDRLTYEQYF. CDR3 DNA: TGTGCCAGCAGCGACAGACTCACCTACGAGCAGTACTTC.

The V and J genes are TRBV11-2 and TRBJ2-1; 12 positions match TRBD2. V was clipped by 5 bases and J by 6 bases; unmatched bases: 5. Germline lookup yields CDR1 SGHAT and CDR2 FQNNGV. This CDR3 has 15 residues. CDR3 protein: CASSPGLAGSNEQFF. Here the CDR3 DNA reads TGTGCCAGCAGCCCTGGACTAGCGGGGTCCAATGAGCAGTTCTTC.